Following are 9 T cell receptor beta chains from one sample sequenced in a study of T-cell memory formation after mild COVID-19 (dated by TCRdb to the early 2020s). The library came from 5' RACE. Sequenced on an Illumina NovaSeq 6000. TCRdb itself trimmed the public reads at Q25 with fastp, ran MiXCR and retained productive beta chains. Every distinct CDR3 protein forms one entry, paired with its most common genes and DNA. A total of almost 350,000 distinct CDR3 sequences appear in this sample, around a fifth of them only once. The ten largest account for 21% of the sample. Input material: PBMCs or a T cell subset sorted from them (not recorded which). The receptors shown here come from a young man who had mild COVID-19 (a few samples of this study predate the infection). The sample titles of this study are shuffled in the database, so cell type and time point are left out; the donor was told from shared clones.

V and J are TRBV7-2 and TRBJ1-3; 9 nucleotides align to TRBD1. CDR3 length equals 15 residues. Germline CDR1 is SGHTA and CDR2 is FQGNSA. Trimming took 3 bases from V and 3 from J; bases not matched to a gene: 3. CDR3 sequence reads: CASSFTGGVGNTIYF. The CDR3 nucleotides read TGTGCCAGCAGCTTCACAGGGGGCGTTGGAAACACCATATATTTT.

This clonotype was found a few times. The chain combines TRBV28 with TRBJ1-1, with a possible D match to TRBD1 (5 bases). The CDR3 runs 12 residues. Trimming cost V 11 bases and J 1 base, with 11 bases left between them. Germline lookup yields CDR1 MDHEN and CDR2 SYDVKM. The CDR3 region has the DNA TGTGCCGGCCGCCAGGGGAACACTGAAGCTTTCTTT. This sequence encodes CAGRQGNTEAFF.

This chain uses TRBV27 with TRBJ1-5; no reliable D call. The CDR3 contains 14 residues. Germline loops: CDR1 MNHEY, CDR2 SMNVEV (reference sequence). Trimming cost V 8 bases and J 1 base, with 12 bases left between them. The CDR3 region has the DNA TGTGCCAGCGGAGACGGGGTCAGCAATCAGCCCCAGCATTTT. Encoded protein: CASGDGVSNQPQHF.

This clonotype was observed a handful of times. The rearrangement joins TRBV27 to TRBJ1-5; tentative D call: TRBD1 (6 bases). V gave up 7 bases and J gave up 4 bases, with 14 bases separating them. This CDR3 contains 14 residues. Germline loops: CDR1 MNHEY, CDR2 SMNVEV (reference sequence). The CDR3 DNA reads as TGTGCCAGCACTACGATAGGGGGAAATCAGCCCCAGCATTTT. Translation gives CASTTIGGNQPQHF.

This clonotype was seen a few times. The V and J genes are TRBV10-3 and TRBJ1-6; D ambiguous. Germline-derived CDR1 and CDR2 are ENHRY and SYGVKD. The germline V and J ends were trimmed by 0 bases and 5 bases, with 11 bases remaining between them. This CDR3 has 16 residues. CDR3 in amino acids: CAISESTGRNNSPLHF. The CDR3, as DNA: TGTGCCATCAGTGAGTCCACGGGCAGGAATAATTCACCCCTCCACTTT.

The chain links TRBV5-1 to TRBJ1-2; possibly TRBD1 for D (5 bases). Per germline, CDR1 SGHRS and CDR2 YFSETQ. The V gene lost 4 bases and the J gene lost 6 bases, with 16 bases spanning the gap. CDR3 length equals 14 residues. CDR3 in amino acids: CASSPDPEGNGYTF. For the CDR3, the DNA is TGCGCCAGCAGCCCAGACCCGGAGGGGAATGGCTACACCTTC.

A few counts support this clonotype. This sequence joins TRBV20-1 and TRBJ1-1, with D perhaps TRBD1 (5 bases). Germline-derived CDR1 and CDR2 are DFQATT and SNEGSKA (reference sequence). Trimming shortened V by 3 bases and J by 0 bases, and 14 bases separated the two germline ends. This CDR3 is built from 15 residues. Written as DNA, the CDR3 is TGCAGTGCTAGGATGGGACGAAAGGTGAACACTGAAGCTTTCTTT. Amino acid sequence: CSARMGRKVNTEAFF.

This clonotype was found many times. The chain couples TRBV7-2 to TRBJ2-5, with D possibly being TRBD2 (6 bases). There are 12 residues in the CDR3. V was clipped by 6 bases and J by 5 bases, with 10 bases between them. Germline V lookup: CDR1 SGHTA, CDR2 FQGNSA. CDR3 nucleotide sequence: TGTGCCAGCAGTTTTGGGGGGGAGACCCAGTACTTC. Protein: CASSFGGETQYF.

The chain links TRBV25-1 to TRBJ1-1; perhaps TRBD1 as D (5 bases). Germline CDR1 is MGHDK and CDR2 is SYGVNS. The CDR3 contains 14 residues. Trimming removed 3 bases at V and 3 bases at J, with 11 bases between. As DNA, the CDR3 is TGTGCCAGCAGTGAGACAGTCAGTTACACTGAAGCTTTCTTT. Translated: CASSETVSYTEAFF. Variable domain in full (rest from reference TRBV25-1 and TRBJ1-1): EADIYQTPRYLVIGTGKKITLECSQTMGHDKMYWYQQDPGMELHLIHYSYGVNSTEKGDLSSESTVSRIRTEHFPLTLESARPSHTSQYLCASSETVSYTEAFFGQGTRLTVV.